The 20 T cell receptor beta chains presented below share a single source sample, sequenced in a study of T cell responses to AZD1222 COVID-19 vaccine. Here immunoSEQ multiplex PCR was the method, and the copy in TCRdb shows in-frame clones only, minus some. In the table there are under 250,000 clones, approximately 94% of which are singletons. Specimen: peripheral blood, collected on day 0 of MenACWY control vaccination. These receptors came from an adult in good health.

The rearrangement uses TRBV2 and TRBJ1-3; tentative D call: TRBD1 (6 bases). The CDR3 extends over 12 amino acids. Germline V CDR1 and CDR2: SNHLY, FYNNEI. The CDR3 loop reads CARGGTGNTIYF. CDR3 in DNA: TGTGCTCGGGGGGGCACTGGAAACACCATATATTTT.

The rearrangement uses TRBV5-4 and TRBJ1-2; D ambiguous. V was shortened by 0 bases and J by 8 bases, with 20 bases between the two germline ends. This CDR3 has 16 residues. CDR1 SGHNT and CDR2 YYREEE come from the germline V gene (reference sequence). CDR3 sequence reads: CASSLALSGGSSGYTF. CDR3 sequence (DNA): TGTGCCAGCAGCTTGGCCCTAAGTGGTGGGTCTTCAGGCTACACCTTC.

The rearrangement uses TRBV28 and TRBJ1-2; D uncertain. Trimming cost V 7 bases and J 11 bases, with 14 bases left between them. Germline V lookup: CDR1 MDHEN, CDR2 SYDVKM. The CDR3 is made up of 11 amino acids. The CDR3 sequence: CASTTPDLYTF. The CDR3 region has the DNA TGTGCCAGCACAACCCCGGACCTGTACACCTTC.

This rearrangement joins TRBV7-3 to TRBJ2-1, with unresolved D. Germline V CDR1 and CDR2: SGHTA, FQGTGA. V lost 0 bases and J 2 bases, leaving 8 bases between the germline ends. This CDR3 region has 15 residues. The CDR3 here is CASSLTTLTYNEQFF. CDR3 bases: TGTGCCAGCAGCTTAACAACATTAACCTACAATGAGCAGTTCTTC.

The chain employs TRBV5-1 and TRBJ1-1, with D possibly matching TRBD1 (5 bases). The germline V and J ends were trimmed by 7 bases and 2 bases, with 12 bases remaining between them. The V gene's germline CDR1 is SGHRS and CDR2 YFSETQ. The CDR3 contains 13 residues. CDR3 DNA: TGCGCCAGCGGAATTCAGGGCAACACTGAAGCTTTCTTT. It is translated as CASGIQGNTEAFF.

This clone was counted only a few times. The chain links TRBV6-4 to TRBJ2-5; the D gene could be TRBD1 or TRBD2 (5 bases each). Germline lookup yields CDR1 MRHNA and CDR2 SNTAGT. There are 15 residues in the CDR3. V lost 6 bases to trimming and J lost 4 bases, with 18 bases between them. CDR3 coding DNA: TGTGCCAGCAGCGGACAAGGAGGTCCGCGAGAGACCCAGTACTTC. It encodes CASSGQGGPRETQYF.

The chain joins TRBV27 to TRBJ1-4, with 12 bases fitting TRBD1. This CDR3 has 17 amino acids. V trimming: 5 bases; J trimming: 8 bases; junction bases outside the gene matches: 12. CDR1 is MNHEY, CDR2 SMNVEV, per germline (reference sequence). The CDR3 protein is CASSLNRGQGAREKLFF. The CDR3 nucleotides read TGTGCCAGCAGTCTTAACCGGGGACAGGGGGCGCGGGAAAAACTGTTTTTT.

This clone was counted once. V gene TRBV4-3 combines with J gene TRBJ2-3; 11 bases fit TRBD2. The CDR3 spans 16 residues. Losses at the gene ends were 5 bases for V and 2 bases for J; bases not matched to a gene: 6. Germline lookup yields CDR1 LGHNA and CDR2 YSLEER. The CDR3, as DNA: TGCGCCAGCAGCTTCCTAGCGGGGGGAAACACAGATACGCAGTATTTT. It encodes CASSFLAGGNTDTQYF.

DNA of the CDR3: TGCGCCAGCAGCGTTGGAGGGAGGGAAAGCAATCAGCCCCAGCATTTT. It specifies CASSVGGRESNQPQHF. This chain uses TRBV5-1 with TRBJ1-5; D is undetermined. This CDR3 is built from 16 residues. The V end lost 4 bases, the J end lost 1 base, and 15 bases lay between the germline ends. The germline V gene encodes CDR1 SGHRS and CDR2 YFSETQ.

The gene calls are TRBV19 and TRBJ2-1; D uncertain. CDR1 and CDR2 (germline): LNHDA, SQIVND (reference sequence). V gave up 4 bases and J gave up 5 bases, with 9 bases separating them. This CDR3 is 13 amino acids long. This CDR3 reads CASSTRTNNEQFF. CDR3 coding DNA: TGTGCCAGTAGTACCCGGACCAACAATGAGCAGTTCTTC. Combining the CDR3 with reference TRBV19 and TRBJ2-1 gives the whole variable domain DGGITQSPKYLFRKEGQNVTLSCEQNLNHDAMYWYRQDPGQGLRLIYYSQIVNDFQKGDIAEGYSVSREKKESFPLTVTSAQKNPTAFYLCASSTRTNNEQFFGPGTRLTVL.

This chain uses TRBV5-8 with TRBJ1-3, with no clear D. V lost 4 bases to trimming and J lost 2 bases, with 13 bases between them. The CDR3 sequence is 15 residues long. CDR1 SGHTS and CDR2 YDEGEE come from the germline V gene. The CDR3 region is CASSRMGVPGNTIYF. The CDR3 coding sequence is TGTGCCAGCAGCCGAATGGGAGTCCCTGGAAACACCATATATTTT.

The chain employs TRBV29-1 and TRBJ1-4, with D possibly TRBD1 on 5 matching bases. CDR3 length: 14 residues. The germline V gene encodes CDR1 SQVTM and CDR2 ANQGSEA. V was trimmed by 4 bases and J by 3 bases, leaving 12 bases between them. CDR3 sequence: CSVGVGTANEKLFF. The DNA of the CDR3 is TGCAGCGTTGGGGTGGGGACGGCTAATGAAAAACTGTTTTTT.

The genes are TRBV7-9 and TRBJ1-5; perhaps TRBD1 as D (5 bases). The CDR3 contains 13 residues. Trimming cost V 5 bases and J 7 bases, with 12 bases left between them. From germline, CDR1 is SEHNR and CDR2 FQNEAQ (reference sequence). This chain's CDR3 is CASSPSGGQPQHF. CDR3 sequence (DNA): TGTGCCAGCAGCCCGAGCGGGGGGCAGCCCCAGCATTTT.

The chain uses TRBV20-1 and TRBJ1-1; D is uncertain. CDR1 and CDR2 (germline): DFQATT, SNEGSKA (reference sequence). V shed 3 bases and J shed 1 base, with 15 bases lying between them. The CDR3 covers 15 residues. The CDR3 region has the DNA TGCAGTGCTAGTCCCCCGCGGGCGGCGAACACTGAAGCTTTCTTT. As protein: CSASPPRAANTEAFF.

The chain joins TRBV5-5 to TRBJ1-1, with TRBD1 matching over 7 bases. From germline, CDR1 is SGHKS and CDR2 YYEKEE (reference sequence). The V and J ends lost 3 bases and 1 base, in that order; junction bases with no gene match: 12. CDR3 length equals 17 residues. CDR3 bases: TGTGCCAGCAGCTCGAACCCGGCCCGGACAGGGAACACTGAAGCTTTCTTT. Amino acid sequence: CASSSNPARTGNTEAFF.

The DNA for the CDR3 is TGCGCCAGCAAATTTGGGGGAGACAGACCCTACGAGCAGTACTTC. Its protein product is CASKFGGDRPYEQYF. The gene calls are TRBV5-1 and TRBJ2-7; D could derive from TRBD1 or TRBD2 (5 bases each). CDR3 length equals 15 residues. The V end lost 6 bases, the J end lost 2 bases, and 18 bases lay between the germline ends. Per germline, CDR1 SGHRS and CDR2 YFSETQ.

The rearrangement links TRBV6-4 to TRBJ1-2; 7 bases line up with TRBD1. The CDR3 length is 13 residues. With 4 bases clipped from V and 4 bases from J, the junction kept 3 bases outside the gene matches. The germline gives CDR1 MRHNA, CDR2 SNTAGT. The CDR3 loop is CASSGGQSYGYTF. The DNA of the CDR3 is TGTGCCAGCAGTGGGGGACAGTCCTATGGCTACACCTTC.

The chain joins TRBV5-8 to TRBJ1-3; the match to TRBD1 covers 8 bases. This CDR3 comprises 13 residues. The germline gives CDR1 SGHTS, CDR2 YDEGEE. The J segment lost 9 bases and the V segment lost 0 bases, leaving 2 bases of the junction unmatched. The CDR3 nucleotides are TGTGCCAGCAGCTTGGTCGGGACAGGCACCATATATTTT. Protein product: CASSLVGTGTIYF. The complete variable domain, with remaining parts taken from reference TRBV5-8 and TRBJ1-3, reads EAGVTQSPTHLIKTRGQQATLRCSPISGHTSVYWYQQALGLGLQFLLWYDEGEERNRGNFPPRFSGRQFPNYSSELNVNALELEDSALYLCASSLVGTGTIYFGEGSWLTVV.

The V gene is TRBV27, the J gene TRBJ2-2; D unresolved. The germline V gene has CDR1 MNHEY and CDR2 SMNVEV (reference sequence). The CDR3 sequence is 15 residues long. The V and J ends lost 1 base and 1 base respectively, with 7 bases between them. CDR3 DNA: TGTGCCAGCAGTTTATATCCGGAGAACACCGGGGAGCTGTTTTTT. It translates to CASSLYPENTGELFF.

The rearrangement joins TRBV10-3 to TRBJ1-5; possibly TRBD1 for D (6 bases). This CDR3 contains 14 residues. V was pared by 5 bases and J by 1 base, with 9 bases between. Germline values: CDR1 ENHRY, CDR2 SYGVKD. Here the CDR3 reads CAISSDRSNQPQHF. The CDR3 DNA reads TGTGCCATCAGTTCCGACAGGAGCAATCAGCCCCAGCATTTT.